This T cell receptor beta chain was observed in a study of CD8+ T cells in alopecia areata. Turning to the study itself: Tofacitinib dosing lasted 6 to 18 months, which was then followed by 6 months off drug.

Study-wide results and limits: Clonality was higher in lesional than normal scalp, especially in alopecia totalis/universalis.

RNA extraction and reverse transcription yielded cDNA as sequencing template. The assay was immunoSEQ multiplex PCR, and TCRdb's table has in-frame clones only and misses some. The table includes roughly 200,000 clones, roughly 63% detected once. This clone was picked up a small number of times. Its antigen is as yet unknown. Germline loops: CDR1 SGHTA, CDR2 FQGNSA. The CDR3 is made up of 13 amino acids. The V end was cut by 5 bases, the J end by 5 bases, with 10 bases between. Patients with alopecia areata provided lesional scalp punch biopsies as well as peripheral blood. The starting material was CD4+ T cells sorted from blood, obtained at week 0. This receptor was taken from a human donor with alopecia areata. J is TRBJ1-5 and V is TRBV7-2; D gene uncertain. CDR3 protein: CASSITRDQPQHF. The CDR3 nucleotides are TGTGCCAGCAGCATCACGAGAGATCAGCCCCAGCATTTT.